These 7 T cell receptor beta chains share one sample of origin, sequenced in a study of blood T cell repertoires in COVID-19. Some clones are missing from TCRdb's copy, which holds only in-frame ones; the method was immunoSEQ multiplex PCR. In the table there are 170,000 or so clones, around 87% of which are singletons. The material sequenced was peripheral blood. These receptors were obtained from a man between 60 and 75 years old with COVID-19, enrolled during active disease.

The chain couples TRBV4-2 to TRBJ2-5; 10 nucleotides agree with TRBD2. The V and J ends lost 1 base and 5 bases, in that order; junction bases with no gene match: 4. Germline V gives CDR1 LGHNA, CDR2 YNFKEQ. This CDR3 is 15 amino acids long. Here the CDR3 reads CASSQGTAGGETQYF. The CDR3, as DNA: TGTGCCAGCAGCCAAGGTACAGCGGGGGGGGAGACCCAGTACTTC.

The V gene is TRBV12-3 or TRBV12-4, the J gene TRBJ2-5, with TRBD1 as a possible D gene (6 bases). The CDR3 is made up of 13 amino acids. Trimming cost V 8 bases and J 0 bases, with 10 bases left between them. The CDR3 DNA reads as TGTGCCAGCGGGACAAATAACCAAGAGACCCAGTACTTC. This sequence encodes CASGTNNQETQYF.

V usage is TRBV2 and J usage is TRBJ1-5; tentatively, D is TRBD1 (6 bases). Germline V gives CDR1 SNHLY, CDR2 FYNNEI. The CDR3 is 13 residues long. Trimming took 5 bases from V and 2 from J, leaving 7 bases between them. The CDR3 reads CASSRQGNQPQHF. CDR3 in DNA: TGTGCCAGCAGTCGACAGGGCAATCAGCCCCAGCATTTT.

The J gene is TRBJ2-1, the V gene TRBV5-1; D call uncertain. The germline V gene encodes CDR1 SGHRS and CDR2 YFSETQ. There are 15 residues in the CDR3. The V gene lost 4 bases and the J gene lost 0 bases, with 11 bases spanning the gap. The CDR3 here is CASSHERSSYNEQFF. The CDR3 coding sequence is TGCGCCAGCAGCCACGAAAGGAGCTCCTACAATGAGCAGTTCTTC. The full variable domain, in which reference TRBV5-1 and TRBJ2-1 provide the parts outside the CDR3, is KAGVTQTPRYLIKTRGQQVTLSCSPISGHRSVSWYQQTPGQGLQFLFEYFSETQRNKGNFPGRFSGRQFSNSRSEMNVSTLELGDSALYLCASSHERSSYNEQFFGPGTRLTVL.

This clone was recorded a few times. The CDR3 here is CTSSPISSGLAGGVNEQFF. Written as DNA, the CDR3 is TGCACCAGCAGCCCCATCTCTTCGGGACTAGCGGGAGGGGTCAATGAGCAGTTCTTC. V usage is TRBV1 and J usage is TRBJ2-1; the table's D call, TRBD2, was not checked against the DNA. TRBV1 corresponds to a pseudogene. The CDR3 is made up of 19 amino acids.

This chain joins TRBV9 and TRBJ1-2; D perhaps matches TRBD1 (6 bases). Germline-derived CDR1 and CDR2 are SGDLS and YYNGEE. The CDR3 runs 15 residues. The germline V and J ends were trimmed by 3 bases and 0 bases, with 12 bases remaining between them. As DNA, the CDR3 is TGTGCCAGCAGCGCCCGGGACAACTCTAACTATGGCTACACCTTC. Translating it yields CASSARDNSNYGYTF.

The rearrangement uses TRBV6-1 and TRBJ2-7, with TRBD2 as a possible D gene (6 bases). Germline assignment: CDR1 MNHNS and CDR2 SASEGT. The CDR3 runs to 16 residues. Between the trimmed V and J ends, which lost 3 bases and 0 bases, there was a span of 15 bases. The CDR3 is CASSDGPGTASYEQYF. The CDR3 DNA is TGTGCCAGCAGTGATGGTCCGGGGACTGCCTCCTACGAGCAGTACTTC.